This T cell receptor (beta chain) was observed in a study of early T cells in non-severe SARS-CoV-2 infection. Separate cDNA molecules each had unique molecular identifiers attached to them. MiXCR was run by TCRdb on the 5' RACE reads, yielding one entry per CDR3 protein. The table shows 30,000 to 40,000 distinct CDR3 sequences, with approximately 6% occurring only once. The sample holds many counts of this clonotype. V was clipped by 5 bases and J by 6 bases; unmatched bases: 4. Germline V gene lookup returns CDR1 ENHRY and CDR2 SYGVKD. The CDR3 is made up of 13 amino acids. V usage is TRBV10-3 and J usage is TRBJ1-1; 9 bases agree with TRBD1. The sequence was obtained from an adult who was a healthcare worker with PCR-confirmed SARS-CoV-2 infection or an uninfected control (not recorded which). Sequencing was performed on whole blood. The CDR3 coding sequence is TGTGCCATCAGTCCCCGGACAGGGGCTGAAGCTTTCTTT. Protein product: CAISPRTGAEAFF.